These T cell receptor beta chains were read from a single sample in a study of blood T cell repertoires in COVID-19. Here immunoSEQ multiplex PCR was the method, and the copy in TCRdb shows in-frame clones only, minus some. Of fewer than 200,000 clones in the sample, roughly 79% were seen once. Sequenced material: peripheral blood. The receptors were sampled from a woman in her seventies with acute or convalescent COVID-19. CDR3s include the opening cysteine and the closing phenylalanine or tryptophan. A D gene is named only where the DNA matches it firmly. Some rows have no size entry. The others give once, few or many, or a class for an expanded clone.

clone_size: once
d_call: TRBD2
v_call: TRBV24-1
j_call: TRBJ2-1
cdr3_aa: CATSDRRTSGRYNEQFF
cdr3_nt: TGTGCCACCAGTGACAGAAGGACTAGCGGGAGGTACAATGAGCAGTTCTTC

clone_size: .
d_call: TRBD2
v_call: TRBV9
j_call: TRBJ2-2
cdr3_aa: CASSVGGGLNTGELFF
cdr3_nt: TGTGCCAGCAGCGTAGGCGGGGGGCTCAACACCGGGGAGCTGTTTTTT

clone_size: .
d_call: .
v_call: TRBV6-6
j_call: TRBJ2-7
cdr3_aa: CASSLGGRSYEQYF
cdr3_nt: TGTGCCAGCAGCCTAGGGGGTAGGAGCTACGAGCAGTACTTC

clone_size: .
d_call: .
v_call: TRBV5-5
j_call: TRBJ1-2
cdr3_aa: CASSLDTYGYTF
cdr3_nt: TGTGCCAGCAGCCTCGACACCTATGGCTACACCTTC

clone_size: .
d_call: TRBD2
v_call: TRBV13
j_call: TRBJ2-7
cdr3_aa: CASSVREGHEQYF
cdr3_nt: TGTGCCAGCAGCGTGCGGGAGGGCCACGAGCAGTACTTC

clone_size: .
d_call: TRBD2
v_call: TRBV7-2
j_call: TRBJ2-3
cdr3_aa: CASSYGLAATSTDTQYF
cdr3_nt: TGTGCCAGCAGCTACGGACTAGCGGCTACTAGCACAGATACGCAGTATTTT

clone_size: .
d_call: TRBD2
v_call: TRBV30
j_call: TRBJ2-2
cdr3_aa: CAGWGRSGRAGPNTGELFF
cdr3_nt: TGTGCCGGGTGGGGGCGGAGCGGGAGGGCCGGTCCGAACACCGGGGAGCTGTTTTTT

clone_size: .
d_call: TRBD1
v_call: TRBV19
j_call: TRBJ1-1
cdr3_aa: CASSMDRVGTEAFF
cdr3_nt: TGTGCCAGTAGTATGGACAGGGTCGGCACTGAAGCTTTCTTT

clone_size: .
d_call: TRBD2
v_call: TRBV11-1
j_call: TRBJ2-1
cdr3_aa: CASSLASGGYNEQFF
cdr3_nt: TGTGCCAGCAGCTTAGCTAGCGGGGGTTACAATGAGCAGTTCTTC

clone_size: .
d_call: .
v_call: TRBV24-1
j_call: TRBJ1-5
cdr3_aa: CATSDALSGNQPQHF
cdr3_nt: TGTGCCACCAGTGACGCCCTTTCGGGGAACCAGCCCCAGCATTTT

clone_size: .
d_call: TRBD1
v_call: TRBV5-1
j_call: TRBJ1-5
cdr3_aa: CASSLDTGGNQPQHF
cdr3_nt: TGCGCCAGCAGCTTGGATACAGGGGGGAATCAGCCCCAGCATTTT

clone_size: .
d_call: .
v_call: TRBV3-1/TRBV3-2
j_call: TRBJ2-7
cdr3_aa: CASSQGSSFLQGSSYEQYF
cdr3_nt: TGTGCCAGCAGCCAAGGTTCTTCGTTTTTGCAGGGGAGCTCCTACGAGCAGTACTTC

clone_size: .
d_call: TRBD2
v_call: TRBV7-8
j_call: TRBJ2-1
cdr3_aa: CASSFASGNEQFF
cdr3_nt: TGTGCCAGCAGCTTCGCTAGCGGCAATGAGCAGTTCTTC

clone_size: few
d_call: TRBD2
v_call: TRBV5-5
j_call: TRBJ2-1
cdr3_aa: CASSLGLAGGLDEQFF
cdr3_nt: TGTGCCAGCAGCTTGGGACTAGCGGGAGGACTGGATGAGCAGTTCTTC

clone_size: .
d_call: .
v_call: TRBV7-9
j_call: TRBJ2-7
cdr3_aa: CASSKTGEVYEQYF
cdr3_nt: TGTGCCAGCAGCAAGACGGGGGAGGTCTACGAGCAGTACTTC

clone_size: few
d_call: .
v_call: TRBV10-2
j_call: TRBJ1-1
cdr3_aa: CASSETGIGTEAFF
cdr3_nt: TGCGCCAGCAGTGAGACAGGGATCGGCACTGAAGCTTTCTTT

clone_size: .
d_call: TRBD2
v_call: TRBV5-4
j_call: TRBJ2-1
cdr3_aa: CASSYTSGSGNEQFF
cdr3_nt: TGTGCCAGCAGCTATACTAGCGGGAGCGGCAATGAGCAGTTCTTC

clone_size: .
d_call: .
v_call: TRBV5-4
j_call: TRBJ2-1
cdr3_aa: CASSLTANSYNEQFF
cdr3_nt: TGTGCCAGCAGCTTGACTGCGAACTCCTACAATGAGCAGTTCTTC

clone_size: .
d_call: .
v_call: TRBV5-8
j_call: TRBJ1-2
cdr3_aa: CASRPDSRGYTF
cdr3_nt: TGTGCCAGCAGACCCGACAGTCGCGGCTACACCTTC

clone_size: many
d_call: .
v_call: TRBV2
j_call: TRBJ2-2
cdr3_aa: CASKGGTGVNTGELFF
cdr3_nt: TGTGCCAGCAAGGGGGGGACTGGAGTTAACACCGGGGAGCTGTTTTTT

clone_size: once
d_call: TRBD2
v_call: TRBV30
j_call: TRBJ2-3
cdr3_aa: CAWSVRRGGRTTDTQYF
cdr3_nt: TGTGCCTGGAGTGTACGTCGGGGCGGGAGGACCACAGATACGCAGTATTTT

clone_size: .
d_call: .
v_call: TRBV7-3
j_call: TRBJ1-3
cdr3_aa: CASSSGVTGNTIYF
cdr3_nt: TGTGCCAGCAGCTCCGGAGTTACTGGAAACACCATATATTTT

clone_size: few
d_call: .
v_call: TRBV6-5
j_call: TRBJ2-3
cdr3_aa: CASTRTVTSTDTQYF
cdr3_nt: TGTGCCAGCACCCGGACAGTTACTAGCACAGATACGCAGTATTTT

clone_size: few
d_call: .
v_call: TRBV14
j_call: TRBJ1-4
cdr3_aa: CASSQATTGKLFF
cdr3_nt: TGTGCCAGCAGTCAAGCTACCACCGGAAAACTGTTTTTT

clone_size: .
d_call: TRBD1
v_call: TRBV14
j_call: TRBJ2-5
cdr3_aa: CASSRVRDSPRETQYF
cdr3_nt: TGTGCCAGCAGCCGCGTTAGGGACAGCCCTCGGGAGACCCAGTACTTC

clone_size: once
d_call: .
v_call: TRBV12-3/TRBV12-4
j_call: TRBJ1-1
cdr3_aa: CASSFRGRTEAFF
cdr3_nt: TGTGCCAGCAGTTTCAGGGGACGGACTGAAGCTTTCTTT

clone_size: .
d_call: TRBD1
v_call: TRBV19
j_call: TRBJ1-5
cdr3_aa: CATGGTGRNQPQHF
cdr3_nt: TGTGCCACCGGAGGGACAGGAAGGAATCAGCCCCAGCATTTT

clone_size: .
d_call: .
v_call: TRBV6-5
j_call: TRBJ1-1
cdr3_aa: CASSNRGGGTEAFF
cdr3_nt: TGTGCCAGCAGTAACCGGGGAGGGGGAACTGAAGCTTTCTTT

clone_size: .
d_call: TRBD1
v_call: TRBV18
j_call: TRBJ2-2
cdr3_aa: CASSPKQGTGELFF
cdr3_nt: TGTGCCAGCTCACCGAAACAGGGGACCGGGGAGCTGTTTTTT

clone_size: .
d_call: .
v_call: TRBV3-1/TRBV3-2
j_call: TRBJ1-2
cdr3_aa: CASSQTGSPYGYTF
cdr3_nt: TGTGCCAGCAGCCAAACAGGATCGCCCTATGGCTACACCTTC

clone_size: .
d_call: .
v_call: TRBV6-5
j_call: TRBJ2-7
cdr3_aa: CASSENFSYEQYF
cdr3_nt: TGTGCCAGCAGCGAGAACTTCTCCTACGAGCAGTACTTC

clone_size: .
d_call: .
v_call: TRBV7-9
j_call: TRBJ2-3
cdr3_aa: CASSLVGQSTDTQYF
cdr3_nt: TGTGCCAGCAGCTTAGTTGGCCAGAGCACAGATACGCAGTATTTT

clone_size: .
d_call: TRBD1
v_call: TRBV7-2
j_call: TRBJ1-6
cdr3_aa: CASSLRTGRNSPLHF
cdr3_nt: TGTGCCAGCAGCCTACGGACAGGGCGAAACTCACCCCTCCACTTT

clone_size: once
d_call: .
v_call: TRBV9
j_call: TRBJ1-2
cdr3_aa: CASSVVRESGYTF
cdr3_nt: TGTGCCAGCAGCGTAGTGCGGGAGTCTGGCTACACCTTC

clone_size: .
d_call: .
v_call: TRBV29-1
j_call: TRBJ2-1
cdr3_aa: CSADGRAYNEQFF
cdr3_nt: TGCAGCGCGGACGGCAGGGCTTACAATGAGCAGTTCTTC

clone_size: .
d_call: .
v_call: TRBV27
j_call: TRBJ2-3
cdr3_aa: CASSRGGGVPDTQYF
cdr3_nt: TGTGCCAGCAGTAGAGGGGGCGGGGTACCAGATACGCAGTATTTT

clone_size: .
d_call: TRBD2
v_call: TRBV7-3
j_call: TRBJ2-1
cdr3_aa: CASSPSGSPYNEQFF
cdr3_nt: TGTGCCAGCAGCCCCAGCGGGAGCCCCTACAATGAGCAGTTCTTC

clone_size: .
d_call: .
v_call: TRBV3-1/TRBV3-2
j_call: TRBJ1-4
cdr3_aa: CASSQSISGAKLFF
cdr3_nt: TGTGCCAGCAGCCAATCCATTAGCGGGGCAAAACTGTTTTTT

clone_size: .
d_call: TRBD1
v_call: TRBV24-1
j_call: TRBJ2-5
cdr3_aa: CATSRGWETQYF
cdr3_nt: TGTGCCACCAGCAGGGGGTGGGAGACCCAGTACTTC

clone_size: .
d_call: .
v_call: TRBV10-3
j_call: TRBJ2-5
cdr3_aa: CASQGRVQETQYF
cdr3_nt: TGTGCCTCCCAGGGGAGGGTACAAGAGACCCAGTACTTC

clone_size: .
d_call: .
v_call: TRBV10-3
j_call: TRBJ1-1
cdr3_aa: CAISDRDLTEAFF
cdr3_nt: TGTGCCATCAGTGACAGGGATCTGACTGAAGCTTTCTTT

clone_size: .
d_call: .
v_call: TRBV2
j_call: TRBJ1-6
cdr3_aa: CASNHGARVNSPLHF
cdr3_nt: TGTGCCAGCAACCACGGAGCGAGGGTTAATTCACCCCTCCACTTT

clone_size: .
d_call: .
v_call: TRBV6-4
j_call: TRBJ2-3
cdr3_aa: CASSATGPTDTQYF
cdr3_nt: TGTGCCAGCAGTGCTACAGGGCCCACAGATACGCAGTATTTT

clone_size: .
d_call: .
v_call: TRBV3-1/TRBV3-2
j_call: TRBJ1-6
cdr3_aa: CASSLGGLNSPLHF
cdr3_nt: TGTGCCAGCAGCTTGGGAGGGCTCAATTCACCCCTCCACTTT

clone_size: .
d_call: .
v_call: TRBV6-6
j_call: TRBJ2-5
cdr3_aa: CASSRTTTVGGLEETQYF
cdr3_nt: TGTGCCAGCAGTCGGACGACTACCGTGGGAGGACTCGAAGAGACCCAGTACTTC

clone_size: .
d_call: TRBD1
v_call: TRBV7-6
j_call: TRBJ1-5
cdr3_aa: CASSLESNGTGGGSNQPQHF
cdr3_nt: TGTGCCAGCAGCTTAGAATCAAATGGGACAGGGGGAGGGAGCAATCAGCCCCAGCATTTT

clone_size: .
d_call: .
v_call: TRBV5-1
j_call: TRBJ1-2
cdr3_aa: CASSRVTGPNYGYTF
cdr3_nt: TGCGCCAGCAGTCGTGTAACAGGTCCTAACTATGGCTACACCTTC

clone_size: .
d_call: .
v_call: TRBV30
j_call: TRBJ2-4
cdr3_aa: CAWNPPGLLAKNIQYF
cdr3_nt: TGTGCCTGGAACCCTCCGGGACTTCTAGCCAAAAACATTCAGTACTTC

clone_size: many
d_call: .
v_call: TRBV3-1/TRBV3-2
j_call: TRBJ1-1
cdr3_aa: CASSQVGATEAFF
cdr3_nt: TGTGCCAGCAGCCAAGTTGGGGCCACTGAAGCTTTCTTT

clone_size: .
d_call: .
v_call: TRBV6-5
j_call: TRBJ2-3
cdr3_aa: CATPPDYMITDTQYF
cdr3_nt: TGTGCCACCCCCCCGGACTATATGATCACAGATACGCAGTATTTT

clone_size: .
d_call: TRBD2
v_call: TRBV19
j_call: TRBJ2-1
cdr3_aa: CASNLAGGPSEQFF
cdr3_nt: TGTGCCAGTAACCTAGCGGGAGGGCCGAGTGAGCAGTTCTTC

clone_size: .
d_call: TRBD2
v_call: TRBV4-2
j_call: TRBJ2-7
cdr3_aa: CASSPTSGSSYEQYF
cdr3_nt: TGTGCCAGCAGCCCGACTAGCGGGAGCTCCTACGAGCAGTACTTC

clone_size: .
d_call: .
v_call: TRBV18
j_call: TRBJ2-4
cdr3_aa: CASSPQGGADKNIQYF
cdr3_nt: TGTGCCAGCTCACCCCAGGGGGGCGCGGACAAAAACATTCAGTACTTC

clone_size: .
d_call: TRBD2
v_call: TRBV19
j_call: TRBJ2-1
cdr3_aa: CASSSGRINEQFF
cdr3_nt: TGTGCCAGTAGTAGCGGGAGAATTAATGAGCAGTTCTTC